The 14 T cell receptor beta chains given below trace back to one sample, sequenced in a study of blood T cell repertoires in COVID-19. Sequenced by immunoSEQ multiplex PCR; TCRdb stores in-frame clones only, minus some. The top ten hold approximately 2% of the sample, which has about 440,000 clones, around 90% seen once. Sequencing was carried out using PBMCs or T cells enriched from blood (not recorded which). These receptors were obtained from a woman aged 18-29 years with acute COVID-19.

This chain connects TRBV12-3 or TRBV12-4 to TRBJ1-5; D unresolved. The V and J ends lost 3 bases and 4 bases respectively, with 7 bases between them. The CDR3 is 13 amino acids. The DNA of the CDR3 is TGTGCCAGCAGTTTCATACGGAATCAGCCCCAGCATTTT. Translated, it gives CASSFIRNQPQHF.

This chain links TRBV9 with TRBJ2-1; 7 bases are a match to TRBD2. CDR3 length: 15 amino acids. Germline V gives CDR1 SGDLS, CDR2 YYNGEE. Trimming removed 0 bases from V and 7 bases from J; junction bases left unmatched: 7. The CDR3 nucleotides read TGTGCCAGCAGCGTAGCGGCGGGAGACCATAATGAGCAGTTCTTC. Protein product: CASSVAAGDHNEQFF.

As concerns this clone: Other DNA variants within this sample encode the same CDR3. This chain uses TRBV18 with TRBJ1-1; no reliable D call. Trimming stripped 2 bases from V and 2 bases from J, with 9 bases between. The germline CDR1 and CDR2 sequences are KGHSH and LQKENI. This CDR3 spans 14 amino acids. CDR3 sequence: CASSPARLNTEAFF. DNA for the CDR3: TGTGCCAGCTCACCAGCGCGCCTTAACACTGAAGCTTTCTTT.

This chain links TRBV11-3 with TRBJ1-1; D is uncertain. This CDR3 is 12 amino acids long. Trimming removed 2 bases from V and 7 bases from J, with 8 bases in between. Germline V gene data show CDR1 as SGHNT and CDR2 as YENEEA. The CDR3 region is CASSLRGGEAFF. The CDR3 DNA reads TGTGCCAGCAGCTTAAGAGGCGGTGAAGCTTTCTTT.

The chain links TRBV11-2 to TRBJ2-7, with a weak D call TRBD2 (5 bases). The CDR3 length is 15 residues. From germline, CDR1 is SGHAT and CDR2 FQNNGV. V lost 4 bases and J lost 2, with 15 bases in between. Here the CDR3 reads CASSSTSLWAYEQYF. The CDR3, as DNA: TGTGCCAGCAGCTCAACTAGTTTGTGGGCCTACGAGCAGTACTTC.

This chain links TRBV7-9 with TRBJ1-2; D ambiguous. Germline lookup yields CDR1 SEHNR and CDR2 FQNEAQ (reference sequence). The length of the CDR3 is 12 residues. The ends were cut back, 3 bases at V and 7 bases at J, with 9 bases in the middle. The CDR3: CASSFEEGGYTF. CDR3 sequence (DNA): TGTGCCAGCAGCTTCGAGGAGGGTGGCTACACCTTC.

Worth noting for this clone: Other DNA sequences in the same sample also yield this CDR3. The CDR3 bases are TGTGCCAGCAGTGCAGGGGTAGGGAATTCACCCCTCCACTTT. Protein: CASSAGVGNSPLHF. The V call is TRBV6-4, the J call TRBJ1-6, with D tentatively TRBD1 (6 bases). The CDR3 spans 14 residues. Germline CDR1 MRHNA, CDR2 SNTAGT. Trimming shortened V by 4 bases and J by 7 bases, and 11 bases separated the two germline ends.

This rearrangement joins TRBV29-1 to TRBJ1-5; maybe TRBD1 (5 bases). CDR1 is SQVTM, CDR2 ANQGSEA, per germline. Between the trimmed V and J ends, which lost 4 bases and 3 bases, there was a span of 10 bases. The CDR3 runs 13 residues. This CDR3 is CSVVGTHNQPQHF. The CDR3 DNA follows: TGCAGCGTTGTAGGGACTCACAATCAGCCCCAGCATTTT.

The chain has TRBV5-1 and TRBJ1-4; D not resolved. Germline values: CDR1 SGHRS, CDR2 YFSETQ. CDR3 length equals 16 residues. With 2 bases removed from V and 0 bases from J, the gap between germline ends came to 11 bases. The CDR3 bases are TGCGCCAGCAGCTTTTGGAGATACCCAACTAATGAAAAACTGTTTTTT. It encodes CASSFWRYPTNEKLFF. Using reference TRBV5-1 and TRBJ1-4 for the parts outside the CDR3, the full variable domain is KAGVTQTPRYLIKTRGQQVTLSCSPISGHRSVSWYQQTPGQGLQFLFEYFSETQRNKGNFPGRFSGRQFSNSRSEMNVSTLELGDSALYLCASSFWRYPTNEKLFFGSGTQLSVL.

The CDR3 sequence is CASRPTSGVSYEQYF. The CDR3 DNA reads TGTGCCAGCAGACCGACTAGCGGAGTTTCGTACGAGCAGTACTTC. The chain links TRBV21-1 to TRBJ2-7; TRBD2 reflects the table's D call only, with no check against the DNA. TRBV21-1 is designated a pseudogene. The CDR3 runs to 15 residues.

This CDR3 is CASTRDYQSTDTQYF. The DNA of the CDR3 is TGTGCCAGCACCCGGGACTACCAAAGCACAGATACGCAGTATTTT. The chain has TRBV6-5 and TRBJ2-3, with 7 bases fitting TRBD2. V was clipped by 7 bases and J by 0 bases; unmatched bases: 7. This CDR3 region has 15 residues. Germline V lookup: CDR1 MNHEY, CDR2 SVGAGI.

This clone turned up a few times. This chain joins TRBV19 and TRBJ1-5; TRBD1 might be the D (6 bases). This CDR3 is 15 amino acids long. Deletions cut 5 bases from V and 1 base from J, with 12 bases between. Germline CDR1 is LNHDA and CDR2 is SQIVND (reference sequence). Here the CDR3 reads CASSVAGVSNQPQHF. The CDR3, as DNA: TGTGCCAGTAGTGTAGCAGGGGTGAGCAATCAGCCCCAGCATTTT.

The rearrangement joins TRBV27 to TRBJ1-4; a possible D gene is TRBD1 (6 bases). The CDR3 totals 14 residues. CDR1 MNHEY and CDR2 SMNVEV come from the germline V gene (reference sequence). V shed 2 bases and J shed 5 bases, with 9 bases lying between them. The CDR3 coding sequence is TGTGCCAGCAGTTTACTAGGACAGAATGAAAAACTGTTTTTT. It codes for CASSLLGQNEKLFF.

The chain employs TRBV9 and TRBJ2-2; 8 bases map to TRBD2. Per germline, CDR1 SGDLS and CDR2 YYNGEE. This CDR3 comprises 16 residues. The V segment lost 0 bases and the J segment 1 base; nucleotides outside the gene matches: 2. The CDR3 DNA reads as TGTGCCAGCAGCGTAGACCTAGCGGGGAACACCGGGGAGCTGTTTTTT. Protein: CASSVDLAGNTGELFF.